This entry lists 11 T cell receptor beta chains sequenced from one sample in a study of persistence of HIV-infected CD4 T cells. These TCRs are of unknown antigen specificity. Stimulation used about 10 ug/mL lysate from CMV-infected fibroblasts. CD40L/CD69 double-negative CD45RO-high memory CD4+ T cells were collected. The libraries were made with immunoSEQ version 4 in survey mode. The method was immunoSEQ multiplex PCR; TCRdb's version includes in-frame clones alone and lacks a portion of them. The data contain 25,000 to 35,000 clones, around 80% of them singletons. Sequencing used CD4+ T cells sorted from PBMCs after roughly 18-hour stimulation, obtained from a patient who received antiretroviral therapy. These receptors all stem from an adult man with HIV who was CMV-seropositive.

The V call is TRBV5-4, the J call TRBJ2-3; D unresolved. Trimming removed 1 base at V and 0 bases at J, with 3 bases between. The CDR3 is 13 amino acids. CDR1 and CDR2 from the germline V gene are SGHNT and YYREEE (reference sequence). The CDR3 nucleotides read TGTGCCAGCAGCTTGACAAGCACAGATACGCAGTATTTT. Translated, it gives CASSLTSTDTQYF.

The chain has TRBV2 and TRBJ1-2; D not resolved. CDR3 length equals 13 residues. The germline CDR1 and CDR2 sequences are SNHLY and FYNNEI. The ends were cut back, 3 bases at V and 4 bases at J, with 9 bases in the middle. The CDR3 DNA is TGTGCCAGCAGTGACGGGGAGAGCTATGGCTACACCTTC. Translated, it gives CASSDGESYGYTF.

This chain links TRBV2 with TRBJ2-7; a weak D match, TRBD2 (5 bases). The CDR3 totals 15 residues. Germline CDR1 reads SNHLY; CDR2 reads FYNNEI. Trimming took 4 bases from V and 2 from J, leaving 15 bases between them. Here the CDR3 DNA reads TGTGCCAGCAGTGTACGGGCGGGCAAAACCTACGAGCAGTACTTC. Amino acids: CASSVRAGKTYEQYF.

The chain recombines TRBV9 with TRBJ1-6; D is ambiguous. Germline V gene data show CDR1 as SGDLS and CDR2 as YYNGEE. Deletions cut 4 bases from V and 7 bases from J, with 6 bases between. CDR3 size: 12 residues. CDR3 in amino acids: CASSSSNSPLHF. The CDR3 coding sequence is TGTGCCAGCAGCTCCTCAAATTCACCCCTCCACTTT.

V is TRBV18 and J is TRBJ2-6; D is unresolved. The V gene's germline CDR1 is KGHSH and CDR2 LQKENI. The ends were cut back, 6 bases at V and 0 bases at J, with 9 bases in the middle. The CDR3 is made up of 15 amino acids. The CDR3 here is CASSIRDSGANVLTF. CDR3 nucleotides: TGTGCCAGCTCGATTAGAGACTCTGGGGCCAACGTCCTGACTTTC.

The chain has TRBV14 and TRBJ1-2; D call uncertain. V lost 4 bases and J 2 bases, leaving 8 bases between the germline ends. CDR1 SGHDN and CDR2 FVKESK come from the germline V gene. The CDR3 has 13 residues. The chain's CDR3 is CASSPSPNYGYTF. The DNA of the CDR3 is TGTGCCAGCAGCCCATCCCCAAACTATGGCTACACCTTC.

The gene calls are TRBV5-1 and TRBJ2-5, with TRBD1 as a possible D gene (5 bases). The V and J ends lost 4 bases and 3 bases respectively, with 13 bases between them. Looked up from germline, CDR1 is SGHRS and CDR2 is YFSETQ. The CDR3 spans 14 residues. The CDR3 region has the DNA TGCGCCAGCAGCCGATGGCAGGGTGAAGAGACCCAGTACTTC. It is translated as CASSRWQGEETQYF.

The chain has TRBV10-2 and TRBJ2-3; D possibly corresponds to TRBD2 (6 bases). This CDR3 is built from 16 residues. In germline, CDR1 is WSHSY, CDR2 SAAADI. The germline V and J ends were trimmed by 2 bases and 3 bases, with 15 bases remaining between them. The CDR3 DNA is TGCGCCAGCAGTGAGCTTTGGCGGGGCATGACAGATACGCAGTATTTT. Protein product: CASSELWRGMTDTQYF.

The chain carries TRBV10-1 and TRBJ2-1; 9 nucleotides line up with TRBD2. The germline CDR1 and CDR2 sequences are WNHNN and SYGVQD (reference sequence). The V and J ends lost 3 bases and 7 bases, in that order; junction bases with no gene match: 10. This CDR3 region has 16 residues. CDR3 amino acids: CASSDGVVSGGNEQFF. CDR3 coding DNA: TGCGCCAGCAGTGACGGTGTAGTTAGCGGGGGAAATGAGCAGTTCTTC.

This clone was seen once. V and J are TRBV9 and TRBJ1-2; TRBD1 aligns across 7 bases. CDR1 and CDR2 from the germline V gene are SGDLS and YYNGEE. Trimming at V came to 1 base and at J to 6 bases, leaving 12 bases not matched to a gene. The CDR3 is 16 residues long. CDR3 bases: TGTGCCAGCAGCGTAAGTTTGCCGCAGGGGGTAGATGGCTACACCTTC. Amino acid sequence: CASSVSLPQGVDGYTF.

The chain employs TRBV27 and TRBJ1-5; TRBD1 agrees at 12 bases. From germline, CDR1 is MNHEY and CDR2 SMNVEV (reference sequence). Trimming cost V 5 bases and J 6 bases; bases outside gene matches: 2. The CDR3 contains 14 residues. CDR3 in DNA: TGTGCCAGCAGTCAGGGACAGGGGGCTCAGCCCCAGCATTTT. Translating gives CASSQGQGAQPQHF.